The source of this T cell receptor (beta chain) is a study of blood T cell repertoires in COVID-19 (dated by TCRdb to about 2020). In terms of the full investigation: Samples from collaborators originated in the United States, Italy and Spain and spanned both the acute and convalescent phases of COVID-19. The samples were drawn from the first 160 participants of the ongoing ImmuneRACE study and from under 1,500 subjects provided by 6 global collaborators. The material from the prospective study consisted of cDNA or gDNA derived from T cells, B-cell-depleted T cells, or PBMCs. A freely available public database, intended as a resource for researchers studying the immune response to SARS-CoV-2, is where the repertoires were released. A de-identified subject ID, COVID-19 status, age in years and sex were almost always included in the sample metadata. HLA class I and class II types, where available, came from metadata supplied by the sample provider rather than from assay-based typing. The dataset comprised deeply sampled blood TCRbeta repertoires from subjects exposed to, actively infected with, or recovered from COVID-19. Results the study describes overall, beyond this receptor: Clinical and demographic metadata were provided uncurated, with the amount varying by source and participant.

Whole blood was collected in K2EDTA tubes by collaborating institutions according to the institutions' own protocols. Collaborator samples were shipped for TCRbeta analysis as frozen whole blood, isolated PBMCs, or DNA extracted from either sample type. In the case of this clone: Its recognized antigen is unknown. Qualities for individual bases were not recorded, and no much larger clone is one base off.

The CDR3 contains 13 residues, cysteine and phenylalanine counted. Just the 39-base CDR3 DNA is kept, in frame starting at base 1. Between the V and J ends, shortened by 0 bases and 1 base respectively, the junction contains 4 bases. The germline V gene encodes CDR1 GTSNPN and CDR2 SVGIG (reference sequence). TCRbeta CDR3 regions were amplified from genomic DNA using the immunoSEQ Assay, a bias-controlled multiplex PCR. The authors processed their data as follows. Nucleated cell counts per sample were estimated from amplification of reference gene primers within the assay. To quantify the absolute abundance of each unique TCRbeta CDR3 rearrangement, sequence reads were collapsed and filtered. For each sample, productive Simpson clonality was calculated as the square root of Simpson's diversity index over productive rearrangements. Sourced from immuneACCESS, this table was stored by TCRdb with only in-frame sequences that have V and J called. A share of the clones is absent; for the studies checked, an unresolved V gene accounts for under half, and the remainder has no known explanation. That table furnishes V, J and clone size, whereas the DNA furnished D and trimming. This sample has around 24,000 clones in its table, and 75% to 90% of those were observed once. The ten biggest clones cover 25% to 35% of the sample.

The rearranged segments are TRBV30 and TRBJ1-5, with the identity of the D gene unclear. Sequenced sample: peripheral blood. The sequence came from a woman aged 70-85 years with active COVID-19. CDR3 protein: CAWSVQSNQPQHF. The sequenced DNA: TGTGCCTGGAGTGTTCAGAGCAATCAGCCCCAGCATTTT.